The clone carrying this T cell receptor beta chain has just a few counts. The data were obtained in a study of blood T cell repertoires in COVID-19. Study overall: The United States, Italy and Spain supplied acute and convalescent COVID-19 samples. T cells, B-cell-depleted T cells, or PBMCs supplied cDNA or gDNA.

Germline CDR1 is MNHEY and CDR2 is SVGAGI. The CDR3 consists of 15 residues. J was trimmed by 4 bases and V by 6 bases; bases with no gene match: 11. In the authors' workflow: Amplification with reference gene primers provided the estimates of nucleated cell counts. The table came from immunoSEQ multiplex PCR; TCRdb's copy has only in-frame clones and leaves some out. V and J calls and clone size are those listed in that table; D and trimming were worked out from the DNA. The sample shows under 150,000 clones, under 80% of them seen only once. The chain links TRBV6-5 to TRBJ2-5, with 7 bases identical to TRBD1. Sequencing input: peripheral blood. The source of this sequence is a man between 60 and 75 years old with acute or convalescent COVID-19. The CDR3 here is CASSPGTARRETQYF. The CDR3 DNA reads TGTGCCAGCAGCCCAGGGACAGCGCGAAGAGAGACCCAGTACTTC.